This passage covers 16 T cell receptor beta chains from one sample sequenced in a study of STAT5B mutations in CD4+ large granular lymphocyte leukemia. TCRdb keeps only in-frame clones here, not all; method: immunoSEQ multiplex PCR. This table holds 7,000 to 9,500 clones, 89% found once. Specimen: PBMCs. These receptors all come from a woman aged 70-85 years with CD4+ T-cell large granular lymphocyte leukemia.

V usage is TRBV11-3 and J usage is TRBJ2-5; 11 bases are a match to TRBD2. Trimming cost V 3 bases and J 5 bases; bases outside gene matches: 8. From germline, CDR1 is SGHNT and CDR2 YENEEA. The CDR3 is made up of 16 amino acids. In DNA, the CDR3 is TGTGCCAGCAGCTTCCAAAAACTAGCGGGGGTTGAGACCCAGTACTTC. It translates to CASSFQKLAGVETQYF.

This sequence joins TRBV19 and TRBJ1-4, with TRBD1 matching 7 bases. The junction had 3 bases not matched to a gene; V was cut back by 5 bases and J by 0 bases. CDR3 size: 15 residues. Germline lookup yields CDR1 LNHDA and CDR2 SQIVND (reference sequence). The CDR3 spells CASSSGGATNEKLFF. The CDR3 nucleotides are TGTGCCAGTAGTTCAGGGGGTGCAACTAATGAAAAACTGTTTTTT.

The J gene is TRBJ1-2, the V gene TRBV5-4; D might be TRBD1 (5 bases). CDR1 SGHNT and CDR2 YYREEE come from the germline V gene (reference sequence). This CDR3 contains 13 residues. With 0 bases removed from V and 6 bases from J, the gap between germline ends came to 9 bases. CDR3 sequence: CASSLGGTDGYTF. The DNA of the CDR3 is TGTGCCAGCAGCTTGGGAGGGACGGATGGCTACACCTTC. The full variable domain, its missing parts supplied by reference TRBV5-4 and TRBJ1-2, is ETGVTQSPTHLIKTRGQQVTLRCSSQSGHNTVSWYQQALGQGPQFIFQYYREEENGRGNFPPRFSGLQFPNYSSELNVNALELDDSALYLCASSLGGTDGYTFGSGTRLTVV.

DNA of the CDR3: TGTGCCACCACAAACACAGCGACCCTAGAGACCCAGTACTTC. Residues: CATTNTATLETQYF. The J gene is TRBJ2-5, the V gene TRBV15; no firm D call. This CDR3 is 14 amino acids long. The V gene lost 7 bases and the J gene lost 4 bases, with 16 bases spanning the gap. CDR1 and CDR2 from the germline V gene are LNHNV and YYDKDF (reference sequence).

The rearrangement joins TRBV2 to TRBJ1-4; possible D gene TRBD1, 5 bases. The CDR3 spans 16 residues. CDR1 is SNHLY, CDR2 FYNNEI, per germline. V was cut by 5 bases and J by 2 bases, with 15 bases left in between. CDR3 DNA sequence: TGTGCCAGCAGTCGGGACTCCCCGACGACTAATGAAAAACTGTTTTTT. It translates to CASSRDSPTTNEKLFF.

The rearrangement uses TRBV27 and TRBJ2-1; D is unresolved. Trimming shortened V by 1 base and J by 4 bases, and 11 bases separated the two germline ends. This CDR3 has 15 amino acids. Germline values: CDR1 MNHEY, CDR2 SMNVEV (reference sequence). CDR3 protein: CASSLWQREYNEQFF. CDR3 sequence (DNA): TGTGCCAGCAGTTTATGGCAGAGAGAATACAATGAGCAGTTCTTC.

This sequence joins TRBV2 and TRBJ1-4; TRBD1 matches at 8 bases. The V segment lost 4 bases and the J segment 4 bases; nucleotides outside the gene matches: 2. CDR1 SNHLY and CDR2 FYNNEI come from the germline V gene. CDR3 length equals 14 residues. The CDR3 DNA reads TGTGCCAGCAGTGCGGACAGGGTTAATGAAAAACTGTTTTTT. Its translation is CASSADRVNEKLFF.

This clone appeared a few times. The chain joins TRBV7-9 to TRBJ1-1; D remains ambiguous. From germline, CDR1 is SEHNR and CDR2 FQNEAQ (reference sequence). The length of the CDR3 is 14 residues. Trimming removed 6 bases at V and 2 bases at J, with 13 bases between. The CDR3 coding sequence is TGTGCCAGCAGGGTGGGTCAGGTAAACACTGAAGCTTTCTTT. Protein: CASRVGQVNTEAFF.

The rearrangement links TRBV7-2 to TRBJ2-7, with 9 bases fitting TRBD1. This CDR3 spans 13 amino acids. Germline CDR1 and CDR2: SGHTA and FQGNSA. J was trimmed by 5 bases and V by 1 base; bases with no gene match: 0. The DNA for the CDR3 is TGTGCCAGCAGCTTAGGGGACAGGGACGAGCAGTACTTC. It codes for CASSLGDRDEQYF.

The rearrangement links TRBV19 to TRBJ2-2, with D possibly matching TRBD1 (6 bases). CDR1 is LNHDA and CDR2 is SQIVND in the germline V gene (reference sequence). The CDR3 runs 15 residues. V was clipped by 7 bases and J by 4 bases, with 16 bases between them. The CDR3 DNA reads as TGTGCCAGTAAGATGGCAGGGGCGGGCACCGGGGAGCTGTTTTTT. Encoded protein: CASKMAGAGTGELFF.

This chain connects TRBV7-2 to TRBJ2-3, with TRBD2 matching over 11 bases. This CDR3 comprises 15 residues. Germline CDR1 SGHTA, CDR2 FQGNSA. Germline trimming cut 5 bases from V and 4 bases from J; bases unmatched to any gene: 5. The CDR3 sequence is CASSLTSGGADTQYF. In DNA form, the CDR3 reads TGTGCCAGCAGCCTCACTAGCGGGGGTGCAGATACGCAGTATTTT.

This chain links TRBV6-1 with TRBJ2-3; 7 bases fit TRBD2. The CDR3 extends over 14 amino acids. J lost 0 bases, V lost 7 bases, and 4 bases had no gene match. From germline, CDR1 is MNHNS and CDR2 SASEGT. The CDR3 DNA follows: TGTGCCAGCACTCTAGCGGAAAGCACAGATACGCAGTATTTT. It codes for CASTLAESTDTQYF.

The V call is TRBV6-6, the J call TRBJ2-1; the match to TRBD2 covers 7 bases. Unmatched junction bases numbered 4, after V lost 5 bases and J lost 0 bases. The germline V gene encodes CDR1 MNHNY and CDR2 SVGAGI (reference sequence). This CDR3 comprises 15 residues. CDR3 loop: CASSVSGASYNEQFF. In DNA form, the CDR3 reads TGTGCCAGCAGTGTCAGCGGGGCCTCCTACAATGAGCAGTTCTTC.

The chain uses TRBV5-8 and TRBJ2-1; D is possibly TRBD1 or TRBD2 (6 bases each). The V gene lost 1 base and the J gene lost 1 base, with 12 bases spanning the gap. The CDR3 loop spans 16 amino acids. Germline V gene data show CDR1 as SGHTS and CDR2 as YDEGEE. In DNA form, the CDR3 reads TGTGCCAGCAGCTTGTTAGGGGGGATGTCCTACAATGAGCAGTTCTTC. Protein product: CASSLLGGMSYNEQFF.

The chain has TRBV5-5 and TRBJ2-3, with 9 bases fitting TRBD1. The trim removed 6 bases at V and 3 bases at J, leaving 5 bases unmatched. Germline lookup yields CDR1 SGHKS and CDR2 YYEKEE (reference sequence). This CDR3 has 14 amino acids. The CDR3 DNA reads as TGTGCCAGCACCAAGACAGGGGGAACAGATACGCAGTATTTT. As protein: CASTKTGGTDTQYF. Full variable domain (remainder filled in from reference TRBV5-5 and TRBJ2-3): DAGVTQSPTHLIKTRGQQVTLRCSPISGHKSVSWYQQVLGQGPQFIFQYYEKEERGRGNFPDRFSARQFPNYSSELNVNALLLGDSALYLCASTKTGGTDTQYFGPGTRLTVL.

The sample holds one count of this clone. V is TRBV10-3 and J is TRBJ2-3, with D possibly being TRBD1 or TRBD2 (6 bases each). This CDR3 is built from 15 residues. Germline V CDR1 and CDR2: ENHRY, SYGVKD. Trimming stripped 8 bases from V and 6 bases from J, with 21 bases between. CDR3 protein: CAISQGTGAADTQYF. The CDR3, as DNA: TGTGCCATCTCCCAAGGGACGGGGGCGGCGGATACGCAGTATTTT.